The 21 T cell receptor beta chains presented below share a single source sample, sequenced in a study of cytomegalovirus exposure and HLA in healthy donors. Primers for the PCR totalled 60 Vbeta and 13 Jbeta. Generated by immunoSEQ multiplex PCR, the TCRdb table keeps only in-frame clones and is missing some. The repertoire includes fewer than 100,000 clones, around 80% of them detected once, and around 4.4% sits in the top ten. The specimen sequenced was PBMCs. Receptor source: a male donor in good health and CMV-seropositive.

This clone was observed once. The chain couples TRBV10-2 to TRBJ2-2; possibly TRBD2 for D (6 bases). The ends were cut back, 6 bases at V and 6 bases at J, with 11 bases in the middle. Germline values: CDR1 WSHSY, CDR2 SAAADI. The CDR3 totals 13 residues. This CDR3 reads CASRASAAGELFF. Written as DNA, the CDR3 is TGCGCCAGCAGGGCTAGCGCGGCCGGGGAGCTGTTTTTT.

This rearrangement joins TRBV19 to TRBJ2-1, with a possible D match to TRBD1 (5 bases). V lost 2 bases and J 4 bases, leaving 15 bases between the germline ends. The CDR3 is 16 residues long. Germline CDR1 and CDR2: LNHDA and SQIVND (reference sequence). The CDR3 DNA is TGTGCCAGTAGTATAATCAGGAAGGGGCCTTACAATGAGCAGTTCTTC. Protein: CASSIIRKGPYNEQFF.

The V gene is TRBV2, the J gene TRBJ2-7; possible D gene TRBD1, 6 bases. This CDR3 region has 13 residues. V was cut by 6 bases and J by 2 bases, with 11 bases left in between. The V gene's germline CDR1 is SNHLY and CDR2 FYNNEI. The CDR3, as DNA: TGTGCCAGCAGGGTGACAGGCCCCTACGAGCAGTACTTC. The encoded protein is CASRVTGPYEQYF.

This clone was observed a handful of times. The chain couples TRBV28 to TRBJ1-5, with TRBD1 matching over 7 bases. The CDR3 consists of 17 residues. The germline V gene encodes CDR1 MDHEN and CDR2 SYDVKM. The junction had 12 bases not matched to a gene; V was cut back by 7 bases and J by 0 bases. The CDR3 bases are TGTGCCAGCACCCTGGGACAGAACTCCTATAGCAATCAGCCCCAGCATTTT. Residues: CASTLGQNSYSNQPQHF. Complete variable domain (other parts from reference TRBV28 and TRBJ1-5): DVKVTQSSRYLVKRTGEKVFLECVQDMDHENMFWYRQDPGLGLRLIYFSYDVKMKEKGDIPEGYSVSREKKERFSLILESASTNQTSMYLCASTLGQNSYSNQPQHFGDGTRLSIL.

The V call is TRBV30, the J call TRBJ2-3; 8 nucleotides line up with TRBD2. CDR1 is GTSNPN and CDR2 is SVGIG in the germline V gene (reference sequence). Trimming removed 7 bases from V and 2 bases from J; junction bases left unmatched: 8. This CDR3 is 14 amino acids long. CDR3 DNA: TGTGCCTTTAGCGGGAATGAAAACACAGATACGCAGTATTTT. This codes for CAFSGNENTDTQYF.

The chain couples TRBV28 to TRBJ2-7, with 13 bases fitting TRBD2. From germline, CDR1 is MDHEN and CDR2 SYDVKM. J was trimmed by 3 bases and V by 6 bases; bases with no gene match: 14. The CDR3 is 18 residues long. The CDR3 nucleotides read TGTGCCAGCAGATCACGAGGGGGACTAGCGGGATTCAACTACGAGCAGTACTTC. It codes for CASRSRGGLAGFNYEQYF.

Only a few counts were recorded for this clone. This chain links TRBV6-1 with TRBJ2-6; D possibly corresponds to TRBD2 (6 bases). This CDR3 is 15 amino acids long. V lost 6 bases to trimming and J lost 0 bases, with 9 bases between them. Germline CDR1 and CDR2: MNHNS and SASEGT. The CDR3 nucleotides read TGTGCCAGCAGATTGGGGGGCTCTGGGGCCAACGTCCTGACTTTC. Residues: CASRLGGSGANVLTF.

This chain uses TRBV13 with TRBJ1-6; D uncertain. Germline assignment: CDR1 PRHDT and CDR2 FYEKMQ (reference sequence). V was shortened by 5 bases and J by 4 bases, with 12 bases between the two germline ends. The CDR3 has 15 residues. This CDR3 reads CASSTRRSYNSPLHF. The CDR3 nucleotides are TGTGCCAGCAGCACACGACGGAGTTATAATTCACCCCTCCACTTT.

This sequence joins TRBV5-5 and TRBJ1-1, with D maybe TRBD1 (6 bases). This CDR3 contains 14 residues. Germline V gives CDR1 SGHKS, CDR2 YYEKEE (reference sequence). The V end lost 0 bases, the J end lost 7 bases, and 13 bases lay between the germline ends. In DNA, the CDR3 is TGTGCCAGCAGCTTGGACGTCAGGGGCAGTGAAGCTTTCTTT. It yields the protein CASSLDVRGSEAFF.

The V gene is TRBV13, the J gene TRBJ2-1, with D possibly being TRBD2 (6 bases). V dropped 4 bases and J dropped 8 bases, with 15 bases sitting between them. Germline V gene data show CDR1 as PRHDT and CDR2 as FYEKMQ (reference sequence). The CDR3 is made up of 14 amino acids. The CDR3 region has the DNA TGTGCCAGCAGCTCAGCCGGGACTTGGGATGAGCAGTTCTTC. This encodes CASSSAGTWDEQFF.

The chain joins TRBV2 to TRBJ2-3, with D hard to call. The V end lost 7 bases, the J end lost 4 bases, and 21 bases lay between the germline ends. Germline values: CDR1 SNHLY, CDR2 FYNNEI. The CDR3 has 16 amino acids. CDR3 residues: CASNEAAALWADTQYF. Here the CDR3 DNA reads TGTGCCAGCAATGAGGCGGCCGCCCTCTGGGCAGATACGCAGTATTTT.

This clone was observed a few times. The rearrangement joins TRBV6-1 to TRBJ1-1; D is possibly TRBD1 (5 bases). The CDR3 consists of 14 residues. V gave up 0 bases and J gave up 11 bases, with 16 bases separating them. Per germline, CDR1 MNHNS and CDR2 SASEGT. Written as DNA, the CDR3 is TGTGCCAGCAGTGAAGCTCAGGGAAACGTTCCTGCTTTCTTT. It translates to CASSEAQGNVPAFF.

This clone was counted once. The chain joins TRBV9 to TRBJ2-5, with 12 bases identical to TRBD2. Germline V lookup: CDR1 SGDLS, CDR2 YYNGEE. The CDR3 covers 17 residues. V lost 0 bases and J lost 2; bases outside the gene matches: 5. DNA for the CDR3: TGTGCCAGCAGCGTAGGCCCGACTAGCGGGGGACAAGAGACCCAGTACTTC. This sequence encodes CASSVGPTSGGQETQYF. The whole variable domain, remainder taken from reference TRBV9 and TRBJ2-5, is DSGVTQTPKHLITATGQRVTLRCSPRSGDLSVYWYQQSLDQGLQFLIQYYNGEERAKGNILERFSAQQFPDLHSELNLSSLELGDSALYFCASSVGPTSGGQETQYFGPGTRLLVL.

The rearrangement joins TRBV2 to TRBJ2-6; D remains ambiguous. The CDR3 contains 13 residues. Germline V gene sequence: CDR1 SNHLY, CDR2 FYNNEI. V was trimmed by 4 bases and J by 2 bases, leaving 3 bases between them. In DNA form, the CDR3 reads TGTGCCAGCAGTGCAACTGGGGCCAACGTCCTGACTTTC. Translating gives CASSATGANVLTF.

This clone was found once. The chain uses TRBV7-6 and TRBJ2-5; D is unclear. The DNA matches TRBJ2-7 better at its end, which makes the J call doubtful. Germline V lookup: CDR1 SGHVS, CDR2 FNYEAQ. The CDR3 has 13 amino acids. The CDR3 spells CASSRNAEYEQYF. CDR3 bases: TGTGCCAGCAGCAGAAATGCCGAATACGAGCAGTACTTC.

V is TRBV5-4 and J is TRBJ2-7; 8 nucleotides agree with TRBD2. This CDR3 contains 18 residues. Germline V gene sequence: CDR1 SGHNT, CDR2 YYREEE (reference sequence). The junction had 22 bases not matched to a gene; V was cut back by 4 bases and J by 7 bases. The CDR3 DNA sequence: TGTGCCAGCAGCCAAGGCCTTGTGCACGCGGGAGGATTGGTGGAGCAGTACTTC. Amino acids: CASSQGLVHAGGLVEQYF. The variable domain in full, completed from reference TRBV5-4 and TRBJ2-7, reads ETGVTQSPTHLIKTRGQQVTLRCSSQSGHNTVSWYQQALGQGPQFIFQYYREEENGRGNFPPRFSGLQFPNYSSELNVNALELDDSALYLCASSQGLVHAGGLVEQYFGPGTRLTVT.

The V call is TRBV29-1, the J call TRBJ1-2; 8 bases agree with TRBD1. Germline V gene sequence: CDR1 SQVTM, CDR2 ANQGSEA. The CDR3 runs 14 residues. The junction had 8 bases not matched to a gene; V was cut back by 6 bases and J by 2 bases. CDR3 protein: CSVAKGQANYGYTF. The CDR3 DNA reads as TGCAGCGTAGCAAAGGGACAGGCCAACTATGGCTACACCTTC.

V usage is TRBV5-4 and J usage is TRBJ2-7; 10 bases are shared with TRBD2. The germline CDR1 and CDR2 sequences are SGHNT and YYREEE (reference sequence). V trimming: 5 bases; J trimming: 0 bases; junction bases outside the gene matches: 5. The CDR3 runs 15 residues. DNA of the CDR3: TGTGCCAGCAGTACTAGCGGGGCCACCTCCTACGAGCAGTACTTC. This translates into CASSTSGATSYEQYF. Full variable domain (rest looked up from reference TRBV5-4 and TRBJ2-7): ETGVTQSPTHLIKTRGQQVTLRCSSQSGHNTVSWYQQALGQGPQFIFQYYREEENGRGNFPPRFSGLQFPNYSSELNVNALELDDSALYLCASSTSGATSYEQYFGPGTRLTVT.

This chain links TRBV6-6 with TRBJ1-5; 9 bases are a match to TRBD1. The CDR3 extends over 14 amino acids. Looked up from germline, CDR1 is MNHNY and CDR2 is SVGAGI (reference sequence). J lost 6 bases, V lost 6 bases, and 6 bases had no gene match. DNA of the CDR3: TGTGCCAGCAGCAGACAGGGGGTGGGTCAGCCCCAGCATTTT. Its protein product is CASSRQGVGQPQHF.

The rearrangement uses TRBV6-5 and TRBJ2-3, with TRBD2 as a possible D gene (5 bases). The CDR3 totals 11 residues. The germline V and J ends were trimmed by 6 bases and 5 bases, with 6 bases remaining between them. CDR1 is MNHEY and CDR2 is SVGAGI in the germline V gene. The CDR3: CASREVDTQYF. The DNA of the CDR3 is TGTGCCAGCAGGGAGGTAGATACGCAGTATTTT.

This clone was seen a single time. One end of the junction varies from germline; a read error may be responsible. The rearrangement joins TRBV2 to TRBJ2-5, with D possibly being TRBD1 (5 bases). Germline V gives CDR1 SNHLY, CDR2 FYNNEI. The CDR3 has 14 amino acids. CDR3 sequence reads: CASDGSGFQEAQYF. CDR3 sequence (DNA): TGTGCCAGCGACGGCTCAGGGTTTCAAGAGGCCCAGTACTTC.